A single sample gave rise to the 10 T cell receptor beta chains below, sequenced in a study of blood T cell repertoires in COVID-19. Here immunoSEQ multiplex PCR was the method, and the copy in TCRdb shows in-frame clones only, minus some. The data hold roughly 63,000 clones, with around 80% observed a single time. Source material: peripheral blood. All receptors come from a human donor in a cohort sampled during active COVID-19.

The CDR3 is CSVGTGGGRVYNEQFF. The CDR3 bases are TGCAGCGTTGGGACAGGGGGCGGGAGGGTCTACAATGAGCAGTTCTTC. This chain uses TRBV29-1 with TRBJ2-1; 11 nucleotides agree with TRBD1. Germline lookup yields CDR1 SQVTM and CDR2 ANQGSEA. The CDR3 totals 16 residues. Losses at the gene ends were 4 bases for V and 3 bases for J; bases not matched to a gene: 8.

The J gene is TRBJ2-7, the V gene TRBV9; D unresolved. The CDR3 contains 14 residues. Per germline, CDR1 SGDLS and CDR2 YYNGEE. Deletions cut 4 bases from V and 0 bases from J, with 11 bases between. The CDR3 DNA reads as TGTGCCAGCAGCCCTCTCCGAGCCTCCTACGAGCAGTACTTC. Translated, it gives CASSPLRASYEQYF.

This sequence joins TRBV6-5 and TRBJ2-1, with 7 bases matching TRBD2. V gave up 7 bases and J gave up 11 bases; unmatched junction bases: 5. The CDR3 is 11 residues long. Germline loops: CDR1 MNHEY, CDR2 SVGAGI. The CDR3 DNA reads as TGTGCCAGCACATCAGCGGGGCAGCAGTTCTTC. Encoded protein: CASTSAGQQFF.

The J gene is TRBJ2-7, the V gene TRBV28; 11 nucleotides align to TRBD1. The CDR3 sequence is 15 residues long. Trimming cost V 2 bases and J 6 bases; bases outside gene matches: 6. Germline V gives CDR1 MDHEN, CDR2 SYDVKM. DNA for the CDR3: TGTGCCAGCAGTTTACCGGGACAGGGGGGGCGCGAGCAGTACTTC. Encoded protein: CASSLPGQGGREQYF.

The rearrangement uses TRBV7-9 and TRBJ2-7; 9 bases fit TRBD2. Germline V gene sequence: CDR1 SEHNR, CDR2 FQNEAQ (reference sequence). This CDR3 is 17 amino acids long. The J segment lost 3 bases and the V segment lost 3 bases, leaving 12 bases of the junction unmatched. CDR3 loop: CASSLGGVAGVLYEQYF. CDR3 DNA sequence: TGTGCCAGCAGCTTGGGGGGGGTAGCGGGAGTTCTCTACGAGCAGTACTTC.

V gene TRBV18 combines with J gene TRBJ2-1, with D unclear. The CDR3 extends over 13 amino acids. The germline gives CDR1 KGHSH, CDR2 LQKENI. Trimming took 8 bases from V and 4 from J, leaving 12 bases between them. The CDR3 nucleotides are TGTGCCAGCCACACCCAGTCTTACAATGAGCAGTTCTTC. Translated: CASHTQSYNEQFF.

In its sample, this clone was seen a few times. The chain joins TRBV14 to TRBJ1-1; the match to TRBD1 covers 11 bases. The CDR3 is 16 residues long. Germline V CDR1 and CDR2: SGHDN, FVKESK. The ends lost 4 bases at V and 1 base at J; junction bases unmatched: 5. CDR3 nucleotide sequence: TGTGCCAGCAGCCCCGGGACAGGGGGGCCGAACACTGAAGCTTTCTTT. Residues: CASSPGTGGPNTEAFF.

CDR3 sequence: CASSQDGGDAEQYF. The CDR3, as DNA: TGCGCCAGCAGCCAAGATGGGGGGGATGCCGAGCAGTACTTC. The chain joins TRBV4-3 to TRBJ2-7; 7 bases fit TRBD2. Germline CDR1 and CDR2: LGHNA and YSLEER. This CDR3 region has 14 residues. The V segment lost 0 bases and the J segment 6 bases; nucleotides outside the gene matches: 5.

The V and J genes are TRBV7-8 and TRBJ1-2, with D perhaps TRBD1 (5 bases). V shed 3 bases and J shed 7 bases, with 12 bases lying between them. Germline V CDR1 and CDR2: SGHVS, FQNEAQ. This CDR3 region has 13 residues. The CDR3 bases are TGTGCCAGCAGCTTTTGGGAGGGGTCTGGCTACACCTTC. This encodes CASSFWEGSGYTF. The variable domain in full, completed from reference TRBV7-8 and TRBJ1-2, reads GAGVSQSPRYKVAKRGQDVALRCDPISGHVSLFWYQQALGQGPEFLTYFQNEAQLDKSGLPSDRFFAERPEGSVSTLKIQRTQQEDSAVYLCASSFWEGSGYTFGSGTRLTVV.

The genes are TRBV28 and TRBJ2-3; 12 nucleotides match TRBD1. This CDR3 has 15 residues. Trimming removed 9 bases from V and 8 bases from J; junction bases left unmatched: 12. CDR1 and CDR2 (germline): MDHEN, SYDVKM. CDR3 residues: CARENRDRGHGTQYF. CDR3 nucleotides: TGTGCCAGGGAAAACCGGGACAGGGGGCATGGTACGCAGTATTTT.